The text below deals with one T cell receptor beta chain. Its matching antigen is unknown. The method was immunoSEQ multiplex PCR; TCRdb's version includes in-frame clones alone and lacks a portion of them. Of 2 million to 3 million clones detected, about 92% appear once; the ten largest clones hold under 0.15%. J lost 2 bases, V lost 1 base, and 16 bases had no gene match. The CDR3 runs to 20 residues. Germline-derived CDR1 and CDR2 are SGDLS and YYNGEE. The sample is drawn from a study of shared clonotypes between healthy human individuals. Study-level findings and limits: A small donor pool kept down the genetic and exposure-history diversity that was represented.

Input material: naive CD4+ T cells sorted from blood. As for subset: CD45RA+ positively selected. The source of this sequence is a man younger than 35 in good health. The V call is TRBV9, the J call TRBJ1-3; TRBD1 aligns across 9 bases. CDR3 nucleotide sequence: TGTGCCAGCAGCGTATGGCCACCGGGGGACAGGGATTATCCTGGAAACACCATATATTTT. Translated, it gives CASSVWPPGDRDYPGNTIYF. Full variable domain (outside the CDR3, taken from reference TRBV9 and TRBJ1-3): DSGVTQTPKHLITATGQRVTLRCSPRSGDLSVYWYQQSLDQGLQFLIQYYNGEERAKGNILERFSAQQFPDLHSELNLSSLELGDSALYFCASSVWPPGDRDYPGNTIYFGEGSWLTVV.